One and the same sample provided the 25 T cell receptor beta chains below, sequenced in a study of CD8+ T cells in alopecia areata. Treatment in this sample: oral pan-JAK inhibitor, 5-10 mg twice daily. Extracted RNA was reverse transcribed, and the resulting cDNA served as sequencing template. TCRdb keeps only in-frame clones here, not all; method: immunoSEQ multiplex PCR. Altogether 95,000 to 150,000 clones are present, 60% to 65% being singletons, with the ten largest covering around 5.7%. Sequencing used CD4+ T cells sorted from blood, obtained at week 4, from a patient treated with tofacitinib. These receptors were collected from a human donor with alopecia areata.

V is TRBV7-2 and J is TRBJ2-6; perhaps TRBD1 as D (7 bases). V lost 5 bases to trimming and J lost 4 bases, with 18 bases between them. Germline loops: CDR1 SGHTA, CDR2 FQGNSA. This CDR3 is built from 17 residues. DNA of the CDR3: TGTGCCAGCAGCGTCGGACCAGGGGGGCCAGGGGCCAACGTCCTGACTTTC. Its translation is CASSVGPGGPGANVLTF.

This clone has at least ten counts. The chain recombines TRBV9 with TRBJ2-2; D is unresolved. V lost 4 bases and J lost 4, with 11 bases in between. The CDR3 has 14 residues. Germline V lookup: CDR1 SGDLS, CDR2 YYNGEE. CDR3 in amino acids: CASSPHPGTGELFF. CDR3 nucleotide sequence: TGTGCCAGCAGCCCTCATCCAGGCACCGGGGAGCTGTTTTTT.

Only a few counts were recorded for this clone. The J gene is TRBJ1-5, the V gene TRBV29-1; D is possibly TRBD1 (5 bases). CDR3 length equals 13 residues. Germline V gene lookup returns CDR1 SQVTM and CDR2 ANQGSEA. Trimming left V 6 bases short and J 4 bases short, with 13 bases between. CDR3 sequence reads: CSVGGGPNQPQHF. The CDR3 nucleotides read TGCAGCGTGGGGGGAGGGCCTAATCAGCCCCAGCATTTT.

The chain couples TRBV29-1 to TRBJ2-4, with D maybe TRBD1 (7 bases). Germline CDR1 and CDR2: SQVTM and ANQGSEA. This CDR3 spans 15 amino acids. The V end lost 4 bases, the J end lost 1 base, and 14 bases lay between the germline ends. The CDR3 region has the DNA TGCAGCGTTGTTGGTCAGGGGGGTGCCAAAAACATTCAGTACTTC. Translating it yields CSVVGQGGAKNIQYF. Together with reference TRBV29-1 and TRBJ2-4, the CDR3 gives the full variable domain: SAVISQKPSRDICQRGTSLTIQCQVDSQVTMMFWYRQQPGQSLTLIATANQGSEATYESGFVIDKFPISRPNLTFSTLTVSNMSPEDSSIYLCSVVGQGGAKNIQYFGAGTRLSVL.

The rearrangement joins TRBV23-1 to TRBJ2-7, with D possibly being TRBD1 (6 bases). TRBV23-1 is placed among ORFs of uncertain function. V dropped 4 bases and J dropped 7 bases, with 17 bases sitting between them. The CDR3 has 14 residues. This chain's CDR3 is CASSLKSGAWEQYF. In DNA, the CDR3 is TGCGCCAGCAGTCTTAAATCAGGGGCTTGGGAGCAGTACTTC.

In its sample, this clone was seen a few times. The rearrangement joins TRBV29-1 to TRBJ2-7; 9 bases are shared with TRBD1. This CDR3 spans 14 amino acids. CDR1 SQVTM and CDR2 ANQGSEA come from the germline V gene. With 4 bases clipped from V and 7 bases from J, the junction kept 11 bases outside the gene matches. Written as DNA, the CDR3 is TGCAGCGTTGTTCGCGGGACAGGGCAAAGGGAGCAGTACTTC. Amino acids: CSVVRGTGQREQYF.

This clone was counted only a few times. This chain links TRBV15 with TRBJ2-1; a weak D match, TRBD2 (6 bases). Trimming took 1 base from V and 7 from J, leaving 23 bases between them. Per the germline V gene, CDR1 is LNHNV and CDR2 is YYDKDF (reference sequence). The length of the CDR3 is 18 residues. CDR3 sequence: CATSRGVGPGRGLNEQFF. The CDR3 DNA sequence: TGTGCCACCAGCAGAGGAGTTGGGCCGGGACGGGGACTTAATGAGCAGTTCTTC.

The rearrangement uses TRBV29-1 and TRBJ2-7; 8 bases are shared with TRBD1. This CDR3 has 12 amino acids. Trimming at V came to 6 bases and at J to 1 base, leaving 2 bases not matched to a gene. Germline lookup yields CDR1 SQVTM and CDR2 ANQGSEA. CDR3 residues: CSVTGESYEQYF. CDR3 coding DNA: TGCAGCGTGACAGGGGAATCCTACGAGCAGTACTTC.

This chain connects TRBV30 to TRBJ1-5; 7 nucleotides agree with TRBD1. The CDR3 totals 13 residues. V trimming: 1 base; J trimming: 5 bases; junction bases outside the gene matches: 2. Germline V gene lookup returns CDR1 GTSNPN and CDR2 SVGIG (reference sequence). The CDR3, as DNA: TGTGCCTGGAGTGACAGGGGAGATCAGCCCCAGCATTTT. Translated, it gives CAWSDRGDQPQHF.

The rearrangement links TRBV7-2 to TRBJ2-7, with 8 bases identical to TRBD2. The CDR3 is 14 amino acids. V gave up 8 bases and J gave up 6 bases; unmatched junction bases: 12. The germline gives CDR1 SGHTA, CDR2 FQGNSA. The CDR3 DNA is TGTGCCAGCGCACCGGGACTAGTGTCAGGCGAGCAGTACTTC. It yields the protein CASAPGLVSGEQYF.

The chain has TRBV19 and TRBJ1-2, with a possible D match to TRBD1 (5 bases). The CDR3 has 15 residues. Per germline, CDR1 LNHDA and CDR2 SQIVND (reference sequence). Trimming shortened V by 6 bases and J by 13 bases, and 27 bases separated the two germline ends. The CDR3 region is CASRTPITGGRGLTF. CDR3 sequence (DNA): TGTGCCAGTAGAACCCCGATAACGGGGGGTCGCGGGCTCACCTTC.

The table lists this clone with a few counts. V usage is TRBV9 and J usage is TRBJ2-2, with 10 nucleotides matching TRBD1. After removal of 6 bases from V and 5 bases from J, the junction contained 4 bases not matched to a gene. The CDR3 consists of 14 residues. The germline V gene encodes CDR1 SGDLS and CDR2 YYNGEE. The CDR3 protein is CASMKGQGTGELFF. CDR3 DNA: TGTGCCAGCATGAAGGGACAGGGGACCGGGGAGCTGTTTTTT.

This clone was seen only a few times. The chain couples TRBV5-1 to TRBJ2-5, with TRBD1 identical over 8 bases. Germline trimming cut 0 bases from V and 2 bases from J; bases unmatched to any gene: 6. Looked up from germline, CDR1 is SGHRS and CDR2 is YFSETQ. The CDR3 totals 16 residues. For the CDR3, the DNA is TGCGCCAGCAGCTTGGCTCTCGACAGGGGACAAGAGACCCAGTACTTC. It encodes CASSLALDRGQETQYF. Filled out from reference TRBV5-1 and TRBJ2-5, the complete variable domain reads KAGVTQTPRYLIKTRGQQVTLSCSPISGHRSVSWYQQTPGQGLQFLFEYFSETQRNKGNFPGRFSGRQFSNSRSEMNVSTLELGDSALYLCASSLALDRGQETQYFGPGTRLLVL.

This clone was observed a handful of times. This chain links TRBV7-8 with TRBJ1-6, with TRBD1 matching over 10 bases. Looked up from germline, CDR1 is SGHVS and CDR2 is FQNEAQ. The CDR3 is 16 residues long. J gave up 8 bases and V 5 bases, and 9 bases lay outside the gene matches. CDR3 sequence: CASSPGTGAGYSPLHF. The CDR3 DNA reads as TGTGCCAGCAGCCCAGGGACAGGGGCCGGATATTCACCCCTCCACTTT.

This chain links TRBV28 with TRBJ2-6; D is tentatively TRBD1 or TRBD2 (5 bases each). V lost 5 bases to trimming and J lost 4 bases, with 21 bases between them. This CDR3 is built from 18 residues. The germline CDR1 and CDR2 sequences are MDHEN and SYDVKM. Here the CDR3 DNA reads TGTGCCAGCAGTGCCGGACTTGGGGCTATGAAAGGGGCCAACGTCCTGACTTTC. Its protein is CASSAGLGAMKGANVLTF.

The rearrangement uses TRBV30 and TRBJ1-2; 9 nucleotides agree with TRBD1. Germline V lookup: CDR1 GTSNPN, CDR2 SVGIG (reference sequence). The CDR3 consists of 14 residues. V lost 2 bases and J lost 4; bases outside the gene matches: 5. CDR3 DNA: TGTGCCTGGAGTCGGACAGGGGAGACCTATGGCTACACCTTC. Translated, it gives CAWSRTGETYGYTF.

J is TRBJ2-7 and V is TRBV30, with D possibly being TRBD1 (5 bases). The germline V gene encodes CDR1 GTSNPN and CDR2 SVGIG (reference sequence). The CDR3 consists of 14 residues. V lost 4 bases and J lost 3, with 16 bases in between. CDR3 bases: TGTGCCTGGACCTTGAGGACAAATATCTACGAGCAGTACTTC. Its translation is CAWTLRTNIYEQYF.

The table lists this clone with a count of one. This chain links TRBV30 with TRBJ2-5; 12 bases line up with TRBD1. Germline CDR1 GTSNPN, CDR2 SVGIG (reference sequence). The CDR3 is made up of 13 amino acids. With 5 bases clipped from V and 4 bases from J, the junction kept 2 bases outside the gene matches. CDR3 residues: CAWGTGGGETQYF. CDR3 nucleotide sequence: TGTGCCTGGGGGACAGGGGGCGGAGAGACCCAGTACTTC.

The chain uses TRBV29-1 and TRBJ1-4, with a tentative D call TRBD1 (6 bases). This CDR3 region has 12 residues. V was trimmed by 7 bases and J by 6 bases, leaving 12 bases between them. CDR1 and CDR2 from the germline V gene are SQVTM and ANQGSEA. The CDR3 nucleotides are TGCAGCGCAACAGGGCTTGATGAAAAACTGTTTTTT. Translating gives CSATGLDEKLFF.

The CDR3 DNA sequence: TGTGCCAGCAGTTTTGGCGGGGAGCTGTTTTTT. Protein sequence: CASSFGGELFF. The chain combines TRBV27 with TRBJ2-2; no clear D gene. Trimming cost V 3 bases and J 7 bases, with 3 bases left between them. CDR1 MNHEY and CDR2 SMNVEV come from the germline V gene (reference sequence). This CDR3 has 11 amino acids.

The V gene is TRBV29-1, the J gene TRBJ2-2, with a weak D call TRBD2 (5 bases). Germline loops: CDR1 SQVTM, CDR2 ANQGSEA. Trimming left V 4 bases short and J 4 bases short, with 13 bases between. The CDR3 is 14 amino acids. CDR3 nucleotide sequence: TGCAGCGTTGGGGCGGGCGGTCGCACCGGGGAGCTGTTTTTT. Protein product: CSVGAGGRTGELFF.

The CDR3 region is CASSSRDGAQYF. The CDR3 bases are TGTGCCAGCAGCTCCCGGGACGGGGCGCAGTATTTT. V gene TRBV7-2 combines with J gene TRBJ2-3; D possibly uses TRBD1 or TRBD2 (5 bases each). The CDR3 is made up of 12 amino acids. V was pared by 4 bases and J by 10 bases, with 12 bases between. CDR1 SGHTA and CDR2 FQGNSA come from the germline V gene.

V is TRBV4-1 and J is TRBJ2-1; 8 nucleotides agree with TRBD1. CDR3 length: 15 residues. The ends lost 0 bases at V and 9 bases at J; junction bases unmatched: 7. CDR1 and CDR2 from the germline V gene are MGHRA and YSYEKL. The CDR3 DNA is TGCGCCAGCAGCCAAGATGGAACAGGGGGGAGTGAGCAGTTCTTC. Residues: CASSQDGTGGSEQFF.

V is TRBV19 and J is TRBJ2-7; 12 positions agree with TRBD1. Germline V lookup: CDR1 LNHDA, CDR2 SQIVND (reference sequence). The V segment lost 8 bases and the J segment 6 bases; nucleotides outside the gene matches: 2. The CDR3 totals 12 residues. This chain's CDR3 is CASGDRGREQYF. CDR3 coding DNA: TGTGCCAGTGGGGACAGGGGGCGCGAGCAGTACTTC. Full variable domain (remainder filled in from reference TRBV19 and TRBJ2-7): DGGITQSPKYLFRKEGQNVTLSCEQNLNHDAMYWYRQDPGQGLRLIYYSQIVNDFQKGDIAEGYSVSREKKESFPLTVTSAQKNPTAFYLCASGDRGREQYFGPGTRLTVT.

This chain uses TRBV5-1 with TRBJ1-2; 7 bases map to TRBD1. The CDR3 contains 16 residues. Per germline, CDR1 SGHRS and CDR2 YFSETQ. With V trimmed by 4 bases and J by 6 bases, 15 bases remained unmatched. This CDR3 is CASSQKRGPAGDGYTF. CDR3 bases: TGCGCCAGCAGCCAAAAGAGGGGGCCCGCAGGAGATGGCTACACCTTC.